This T cell receptor beta chain was identified in a study of OX40 agonist ivuxolimab in advanced cancers. As for the study in general: An anti-OX40 (CD134) antibody with agonistic activity, ivuxolimab, was administered to patients. Under the entry rules, prior anti-PD-1, anti-PD-L1 or anti-CTLA-4 therapy was allowed, and roughly 41% had some. Study-wide results and caveats: Nonresponders included some who also had low normalized T-cell clonal expansion.

Points on this clone: Antigen unknown.

V shed 4 bases, J shed 1 base, and the junction held 6 bases outside the gene matches. Germline CDR1 is SGHRS and CDR2 is YFSETQ. The CDR3 sequence is 15 residues long. The data were produced by immunoSEQ multiplex PCR, yet TCRdb's version contains in-frame clones alone and is incomplete. The sample includes over 55,000 clones, over 75% of them seen just once. Sequenced here: CD4+ or CD8+ T cells sorted from blood, sampled in a trial of the OX40 agonist ivuxolimab. The clonotype was recovered from an adult with an advanced solid tumor such as melanoma, head and neck, liver or kidney cancer. The V gene is TRBV5-1, the J gene TRBJ2-3, with 7 bases matching TRBD2. CDR3 sequence (DNA): TGCGCCAGCAGCCGGGGGGACTGGGGCACAGATACGCAGTATTTT. The encoded protein is CASSRGDWGTDTQYF.